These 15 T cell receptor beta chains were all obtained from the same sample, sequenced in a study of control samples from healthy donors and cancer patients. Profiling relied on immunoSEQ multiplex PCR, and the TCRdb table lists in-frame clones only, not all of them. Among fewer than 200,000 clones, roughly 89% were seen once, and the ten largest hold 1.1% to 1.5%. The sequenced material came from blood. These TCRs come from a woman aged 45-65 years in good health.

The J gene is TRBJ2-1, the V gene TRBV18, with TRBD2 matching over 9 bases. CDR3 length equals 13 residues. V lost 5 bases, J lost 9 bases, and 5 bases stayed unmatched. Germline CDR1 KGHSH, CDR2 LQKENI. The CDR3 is CASSFARGGEQFF. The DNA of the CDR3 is TGTGCCAGCTCATTTGCGCGGGGGGGTGAGCAGTTCTTC.

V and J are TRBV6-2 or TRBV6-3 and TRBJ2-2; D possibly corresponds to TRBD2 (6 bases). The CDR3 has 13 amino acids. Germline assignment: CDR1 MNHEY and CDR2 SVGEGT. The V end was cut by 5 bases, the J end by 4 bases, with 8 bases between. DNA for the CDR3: TGTGCCAGCAGTCTCGGGGGCACCGGGGAGCTGTTTTTT. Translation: CASSLGGTGELFF.

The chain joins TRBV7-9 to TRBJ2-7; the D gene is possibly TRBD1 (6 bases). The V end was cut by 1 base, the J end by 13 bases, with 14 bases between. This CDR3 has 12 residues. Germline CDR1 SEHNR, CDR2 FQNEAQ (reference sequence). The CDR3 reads CASSLEGDRRYF. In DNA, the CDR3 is TGTGCCAGCAGCTTAGAGGGGGATCGAAGATACTTC.

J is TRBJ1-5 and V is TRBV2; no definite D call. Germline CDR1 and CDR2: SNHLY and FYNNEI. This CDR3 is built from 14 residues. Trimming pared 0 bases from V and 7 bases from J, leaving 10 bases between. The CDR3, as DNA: TGTGCCAGCAGTGAAGCGCGCGGGATCCAGCCCCAGCATTTT. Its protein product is CASSEARGIQPQHF.

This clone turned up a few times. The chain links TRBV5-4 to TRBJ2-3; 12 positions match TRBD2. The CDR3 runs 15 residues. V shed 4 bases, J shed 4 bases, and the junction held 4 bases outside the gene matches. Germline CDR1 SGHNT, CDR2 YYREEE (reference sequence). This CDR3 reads CASSRGLAGSDTQYF. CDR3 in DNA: TGTGCCAGCAGCCGGGGACTAGCGGGCTCAGATACGCAGTATTTT.

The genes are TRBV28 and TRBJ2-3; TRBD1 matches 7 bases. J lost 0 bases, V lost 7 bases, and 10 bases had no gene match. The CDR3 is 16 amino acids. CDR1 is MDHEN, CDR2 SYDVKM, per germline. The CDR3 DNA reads TGTGCCAGCAACGAGGGGGCCAGCACTAGCACAGATACGCAGTATTTT. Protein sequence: CASNEGASTSTDTQYF.

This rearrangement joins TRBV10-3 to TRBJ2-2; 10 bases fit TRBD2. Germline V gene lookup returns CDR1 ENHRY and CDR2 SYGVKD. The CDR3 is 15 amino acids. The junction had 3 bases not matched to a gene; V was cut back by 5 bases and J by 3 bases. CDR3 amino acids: CAISLTSGDTGELFF. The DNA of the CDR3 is TGTGCCATCAGTCTAACTAGCGGGGACACCGGGGAGCTGTTTTTT.

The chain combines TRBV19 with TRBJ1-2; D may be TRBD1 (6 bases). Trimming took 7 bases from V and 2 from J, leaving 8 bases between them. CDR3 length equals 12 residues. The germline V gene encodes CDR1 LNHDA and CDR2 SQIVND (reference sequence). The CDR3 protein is CASITGNYGYTF. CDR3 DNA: TGTGCCAGTATTACAGGGAACTATGGCTACACCTTC.

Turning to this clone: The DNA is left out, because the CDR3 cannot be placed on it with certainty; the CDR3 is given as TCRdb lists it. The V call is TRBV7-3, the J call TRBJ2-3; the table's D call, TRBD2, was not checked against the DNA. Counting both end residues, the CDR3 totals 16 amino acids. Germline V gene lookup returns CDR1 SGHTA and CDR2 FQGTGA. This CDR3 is CASSSVAGGITPLLYF.

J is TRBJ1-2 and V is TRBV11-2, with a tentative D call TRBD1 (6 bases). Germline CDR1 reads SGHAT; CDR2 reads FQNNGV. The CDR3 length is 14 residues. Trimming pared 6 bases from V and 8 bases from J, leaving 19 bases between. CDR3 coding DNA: TGTGCCAGCAGTTCCCCGGGACAACCGGGGGGCTACACCTTC. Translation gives CASSSPGQPGGYTF.

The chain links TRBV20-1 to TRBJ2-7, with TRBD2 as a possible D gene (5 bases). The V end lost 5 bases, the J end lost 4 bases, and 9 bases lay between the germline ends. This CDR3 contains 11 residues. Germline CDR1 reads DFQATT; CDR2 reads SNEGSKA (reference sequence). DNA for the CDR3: TGCAGTGCTCGTTCGGGGTACGAGCAGTACTTC. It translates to CSARSGYEQYF.

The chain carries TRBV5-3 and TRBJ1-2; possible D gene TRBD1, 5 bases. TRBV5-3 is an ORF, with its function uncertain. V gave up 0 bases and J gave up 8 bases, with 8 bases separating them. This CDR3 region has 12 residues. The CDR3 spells CARSLGRVGYTF. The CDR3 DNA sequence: TGTGCCAGAAGCTTGGGCAGGGTCGGCTACACCTTC.

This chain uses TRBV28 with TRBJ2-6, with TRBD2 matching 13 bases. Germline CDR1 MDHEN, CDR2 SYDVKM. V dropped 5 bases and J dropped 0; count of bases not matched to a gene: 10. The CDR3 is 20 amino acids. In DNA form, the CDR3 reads TGTGCCAGCAGTCCACCGGGACTAGCGGGACCAAACTCTGGGGCCAACGTCCTGACTTTC. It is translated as CASSPPGLAGPNSGANVLTF.

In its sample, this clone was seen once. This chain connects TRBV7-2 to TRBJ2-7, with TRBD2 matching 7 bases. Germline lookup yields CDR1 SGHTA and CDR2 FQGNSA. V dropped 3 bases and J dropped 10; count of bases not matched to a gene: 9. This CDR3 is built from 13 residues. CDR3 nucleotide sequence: TGTGCCAGCAGCTTTAGGCCCAGCGGGATACAGTACTTC. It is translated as CASSFRPSGIQYF.

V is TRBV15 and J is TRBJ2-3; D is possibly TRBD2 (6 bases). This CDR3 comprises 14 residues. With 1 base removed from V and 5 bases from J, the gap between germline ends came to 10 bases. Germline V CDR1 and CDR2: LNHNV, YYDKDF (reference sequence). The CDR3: CATSRGRGLDTQYF. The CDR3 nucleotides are TGTGCCACCAGCAGAGGGAGGGGATTAGATACGCAGTATTTT.